This is a list of T cell receptor beta chains from one sample in a study of CD8 T cells in ankylosing spondylitis. In TCRdb, the 5' RACE reads were re-called with MiXCR into one record per CDR3 protein. The sample lists 150,000 to 200,000 distinct CDR3 sequences, 15% to 20% occurring once. Input material: blood, either unsorted or a sorted T cell fraction (not recorded which). The receptors come from a male donor aged 10-29 years with ankylosing spondylitis or in good health (not recorded which). CDR3s include the opening cysteine and the closing phenylalanine or tryptophan. D genes are given only for firm matches. Clone size is stated in some rows and not others, as once, few, many or a class when expanded.

v_call	d_call	clone_size	j_call	cdr3_nt	cdr3_aa
TRBV3-1	.	many	TRBJ1-2	TGTGCCAGCAGCCAAGTGGGTCAGAGAGGCTACACCTTC	CASSQVGQRGYTF
TRBV19	.	few	TRBJ2-3	TGTGCCAGTAGTGGGGGCGGTGGGGACTTGTCCCGCACAGATACGCAGTATTTT	CASSGGGGDLSRTDTQYF
TRBV12-3/TRBV12-4	TRBD1	many	TRBJ1-5	TGTGCCAGCAGTAAGACAGGGACAAACAATCAGCCCCAGCATTTT	CASSKTGTNNQPQHF
TRBV7-3	TRBD1	few	TRBJ2-5	TGTGCCAGCAGCTATGACCCTCGGCCGGGACAGGGGAAGAGTGCCCAGTACTTC	CASSYDPRPGQGKSAQYF
TRBV3-1	.	many	TRBJ2-4	TGTGCCAGCAGCCTCCTTCGCGGGAACAAAAACATTCAGTACTTC	CASSLLRGNKNIQYF
TRBV12-3/TRBV12-4	.	many	TRBJ2-3	TGTGCCAGCAGTTTATCTGACACAGATACGCAGTATTTT	CASSLSDTDTQYF
TRBV29-1	TRBD1	few	TRBJ2-3	TGCAGCGTCGCCGATTCCGGGACAGGGGTAGATACGCAGTATTTT	CSVADSGTGVDTQYF
TRBV11-1	TRBD1	many	TRBJ2-7	TGTGCCAGCAGCGCCGGACAGGGGGCAGGGGAGCAGTACTTC	CASSAGQGAGEQYF
TRBV27	TRBD1	many	TRBJ2-7	TGTGCCAGCAGTCCCATCCAAGGGGGCCCCACCATATACCTCTCCTACGAGCAGTACTTC	CASSPIQGGPTIYLSYEQYF
TRBV29-1	TRBD2	few	TRBJ2-7	TGCAGCGTTGTCGGAGTGGGAGGGATCGACGAGCAGTACTTC	CSVVGVGGIDEQYF
TRBV7-6	TRBD2	.	TRBJ2-1	TGTGCCAGCAGCTCAGGACTAGCGGGAATCAATGAGCAGTTCTTC	CASSSGLAGINEQFF
TRBV12-3/TRBV12-4	.	many	TRBJ2-1	TGTGCCAGCAGTTTAGCAGGTTTGGGGTTCAATGAGCAGTTCTTC	CASSLAGLGFNEQFF
TRBV12-3/TRBV12-4	TRBD1	many	TRBJ2-7	TGTGCCAGCAGTCGGTGGGACAGGGGTCCGAGCTCCTACGAGCAGTACTTC	CASSRWDRGPSSYEQYF
TRBV12-3/TRBV12-4	.	.	TRBJ2-7	TGTGCCAGCAGAGGGATGCCCTACGAGCAGTACTTC	CASRGMPYEQYF
TRBV20-1	TRBD2	few	TRBJ2-3	TGCAGTGCTAGTGGCGCGGGAGGGGGAGGGGATACGCAGTATTTT	CSASGAGGGGDTQYF
TRBV7-9	.	many	TRBJ1-4	TGTGCCAGCACCCTTGCCCGGGCGCGTGGTCCTAATGAAAAACTGTTTTTT	CASTLARARGPNEKLFF
TRBV29-1	TRBD1	many	TRBJ1-1	TGCAGCGCGGTTGGACAGGGTAACACTGAAGCTTTCTTT	CSAVGQGNTEAFF
TRBV10-3	TRBD2	many	TRBJ2-5	TGTGCCATCAGTGACCCGGGGGGCCAAGAGACCCAGTACTTC	CAISDPGGQETQYF
TRBV29-1	TRBD2	many	TRBJ2-1	TGCAGCGTTGAAGGCCCGCTAGCGGTGGCCTACAATGAGCAGTTCTTC	CSVEGPLAVAYNEQFF
TRBV13	.	many	TRBJ2-1	TGTGCCAGCACCGAAGGCGGGACTCCCTCCTACAATGAGCAGTTCTTC	CASTEGGTPSYNEQFF
TRBV10-2	.	many	TRBJ2-2	TGCGCCAGCAAGTGGCTAGACAACACCGGGGAGCTGTTTTTT	CASKWLDNTGELFF
TRBV6-5	TRBD2	many	TRBJ2-5	TGTGCCAGCAGCCTAAATGGCGGGAGGTCTGAGACCCAGTACTTC	CASSLNGGRSETQYF
TRBV19	.	.	TRBJ1-1	TGTGCCAGCGAAGACAGACGAAGCATGAACACTGAAGCTTTCTTT	CASEDRRSMNTEAFF
TRBV27	.	many	TRBJ1-5	TGTGCCAGCAGTTTAAGGTGGGTCGGGGTGAATCAGCCCCAGCATTTT	CASSLRWVGVNQPQHF
TRBV11-2	TRBD1	many	TRBJ2-5	TGTGCCAGCAGCCACCTCCTCCGGACAGGGGAACAAGAGACCCAGTACTTC	CASSHLLRTGEQETQYF
TRBV6-5	.	many	TRBJ1-3	TGTGCCAGCAGTGATGTCGGGTCCTCTGGAAACACCATATATTTT	CASSDVGSSGNTIYF
TRBV24-1	.	.	TRBJ2-1	TGTGCCACCGGGACTTCCCCTTGGGATGAGCAGTTCTTC	CATGTSPWDEQFF
TRBV5-1	TRBD1	few	TRBJ2-5	TGCGCCAGCAGCTTGGATAGTGACAGGGTAAAGACCCAGTACTTC	CASSLDSDRVKTQYF
TRBV6-2/TRBV6-3	TRBD2	many	TRBJ2-7	TGTGCCAGCCGTCAGACTAGCGTAAACCGGGGTTCATCGGGCGAGCAGTACTTC	CASRQTSVNRGSSGEQYF
TRBV12-3/TRBV12-4	TRBD2	many	TRBJ2-7	TGTGCCAGCAGTCCAGGACTAGCGGACTACGAGCAGTACTTC	CASSPGLADYEQYF
TRBV20-1	TRBD2	.	TRBJ2-2	TGCAGTGCTAGACTTCCCCTAGCGGGAGCAGACGGGGAGCTGTTTTTT	CSARLPLAGADGELFF
TRBV12-3/TRBV12-4	.	many	TRBJ2-2	TGTGCCAGCAGCCCCGGACAGTCGAACACCGGGGAGCTGTTTTTT	CASSPGQSNTGELFF
TRBV10-3	.	many	TRBJ2-2	TGTGCCATCAGTGCGTCCACCGGGGAGCTGTTTTTT	CAISASTGELFF
TRBV5-1	TRBD2	many	TRBJ2-5	TGCGCCAGCAGCGGTCAACTAGCGGGAGGCGGGGAGACCCAGTACTTC	CASSGQLAGGGETQYF
TRBV20-1	TRBD1	few	TRBJ2-1	TGCAGTGCTTCAAGGGGGCCCTCCTACAATGAGCAGTTCTTC	CSASRGPSYNEQFF
TRBV5-1	.	many	TRBJ1-3	TGCGCCAGCAGCTTGGACTCCCCTCCCGCGGTCTCTGGAAACACCATATATTTT	CASSLDSPPAVSGNTIYF
TRBV6-2/TRBV6-3	.	many	TRBJ2-1	TGTGCCAGCAAGGCTCTGGGACAAGGGACCAGGCAGTTCTTC	CASKALGQGTRQFF
TRBV2	TRBD2	many	TRBJ2-2	TGTGCCAGCAGAGCAACTAGCGGGAGATTCACCGGGGAGCTGTTTTTT	CASRATSGRFTGELFF
TRBV4-1	.	.	TRBJ2-1	TGCGCCAGCAGCCAAGATCACATCCTAGCGACCTTTAATGAGCAGTTCTTC	CASSQDHILATFNEQFF
TRBV29-1	TRBD1	.	TRBJ1-2	TGCAGCGTTAAGCAACGGGACAGGGGAGTACTAGGCTATGGCTACACCTTC	CSVKQRDRGVLGYGYTF
TRBV12-3/TRBV12-4	.	many	TRBJ1-1	TGTGCCAACTCGGGCCGCTCGAACACTGAAGCTTTCTTT	CANSGRSNTEAFF
TRBV5-6	TRBD1	many	TRBJ1-4	TGTGCCAGCAGCTTCGGACAGGGAAGTGAAAAACTGTTTTTT	CASSFGQGSEKLFF
TRBV27	TRBD2	many	TRBJ2-1	TGTGCCAGCAGTGGGGGACTAGCGTTCAATGAGCAGTTCTTC	CASSGGLAFNEQFF
TRBV28	.	many	TRBJ2-7	TGTGCCAGCAGTGCCCTGGGCGAGCAGTACTTC	CASSALGEQYF
TRBV7-2	.	few	TRBJ2-7	TGTGCCAGCAGCTCTTTCCCCTACGAGCAGTACTTC	CASSSFPYEQYF
TRBV7-2	.	few	TRBJ2-5	TGTGCCAGCAGCTTAAGAAGTGGGGGCCGGGGAGAGACCCAGTACTTC	CASSLRSGGRGETQYF
TRBV20-1	TRBD1	many	TRBJ1-5	TGCAGTGCGATACAGGGGGATAGCAATCAGCCCCAGCATTTT	CSAIQGDSNQPQHF
TRBV20-1	.	.	TRBJ2-5	TGCAGTGCTAGAGGTCGGCGGGGGCTAAAGACCCAGTACTTC	CSARGRRGLKTQYF
TRBV12-3/TRBV12-4	.	many	TRBJ2-2	TGTGCCAGCAGCCCGGACTTGAGGGCCGGGGAGCTGTTTTTT	CASSPDLRAGELFF